A single sample gave rise to the 15 T cell receptor beta chains below, sequenced in a study of T cells after posttransplantation cyclophosphamide. Cyclophosphamide on days +3 and +4 followed busulfan-fludarabine conditioning and a marrow graft. Repertoires were generated with immunoSEQ multiplex PCR, while TCRdb's copy carries only in-frame clones and drops some. This table holds roughly 4,500 clones, 65% to 80% found once. Source: PBMCs, taken roughly 28 days after a stem cell transplant with posttransplant cyclophosphamide. The receptors come from a male patient in his fifties who received an allogeneic stem cell transplant from an unrelated donor, was CMV-positive, and had acute GVHD only. The graft donor may have given rise to some T cells.

Sample share makes this clone medium-sized (0.01 to 0.1%). The chain joins TRBV29-1 to TRBJ2-6; 7 bases agree with TRBD1. CDR1 SQVTM and CDR2 ANQGSEA come from the germline V gene. Losses at the gene ends were 7 bases for V and 0 bases for J; bases not matched to a gene: 6. This CDR3 has 15 residues. CDR3 in DNA: TGCAGCGCATCGACAGGGCCCTCTGGGGCCAACGTCCTGACTTTC. Its translation: CSASTGPSGANVLTF. The variable domain in full, completed from reference TRBV29-1 and TRBJ2-6, reads SAVISQKPSRDICQRGTSLTIQCQVDSQVTMMFWYRQQPGQSLTLIATANQGSEATYESGFVIDKFPISRPNLTFSTLTVSNMSPEDSSIYLCSASTGPSGANVLTFGAGSRLTVL.

By share of the sample, this clone is large. Here the CDR3 reads CASSSTGGPGSYEQYF. The DNA for the CDR3 is TGTGCCAGCAGCTCAACAGGGGGCCCCGGGTCCTACGAGCAGTACTTC. J is TRBJ2-7 and V is TRBV5-6; TRBD1 matches 9 bases. Per the germline V gene, CDR1 is SGHDT and CDR2 is YYEEEE. The CDR3 covers 16 residues. J was trimmed by 1 base and V by 3 bases; bases with no gene match: 8.

Written as DNA, the CDR3 is TGTGCCAGCTCACCGACTAGCGGGCAAGAGACCCAGTACTTC. This translates into CASSPTSGQETQYF. This sequence joins TRBV18 and TRBJ2-5; 10 bases map to TRBD2. Germline CDR1 and CDR2: KGHSH and LQKENI. V dropped 3 bases and J dropped 2; count of bases not matched to a gene: 0. The CDR3 has 14 amino acids. The entire variable domain, with the rest obtained from reference TRBV18 and TRBJ2-5, is as follows: NAGVMQNPRHLVRRRGQEARLRCSPMKGHSHVYWYRQLPEEGLKFMVYLQKENIIDESGMPKERFSAEFPKEGPSILRIQQVVRGDSAAYFCASSPTSGQETQYFGPGTRLLVL.

This chain connects TRBV11-3 to TRBJ2-7; 8 nucleotides align to TRBD2. The CDR3 has 12 amino acids. The germline V gene has CDR1 SGHNT and CDR2 YENEEA. V lost 5 bases, J lost 7 bases, and 4 bases stayed unmatched. CDR3 DNA: TGTGCCAGCAGCCGGGGCGGGGGGGAGCAGTACTTC. It codes for CASSRGGGEQYF. Full variable domain (missing parts from reference TRBV11-3 and TRBJ2-7): EAGVVQSPRYKIIEKKQPVAFWCNPISGHNTLYWYLQNLGQGPELLIRYENEEAVDDSQLPKDRFSAERLKGVDSTLKIQPAELGDSAVYLCASSRGGGEQYFGPGTRLTVT.

The CDR3 region is CSVDDAISGNNEQFF. As DNA, the CDR3 is TGCAGCGTTGATGATGCGATTAGCGGGAATAATGAGCAGTTCTTC. This chain uses TRBV29-1 with TRBJ2-1; 8 nucleotides agree with TRBD2. CDR3 size: 15 residues. V shed 3 bases and J 7 bases; nucleotides not matched to a gene: 11. Germline V gives CDR1 SQVTM, CDR2 ANQGSEA.

The chain links TRBV28 to TRBJ2-5; 8 positions agree with TRBD1. J was trimmed by 5 bases and V by 6 bases; bases with no gene match: 11. CDR1 and CDR2 (germline): MDHEN, SYDVKM. The CDR3 has 15 amino acids. For the CDR3, the DNA is TGTGCCAGCAGCCCGCAGGGGGCATTAGGGGAGACCCAGTACTTC. It yields the protein CASSPQGALGETQYF.

The chain employs TRBV19 and TRBJ2-1; 9 nucleotides align to TRBD2. This CDR3 region has 15 residues. V was pared by 1 base and J by 4 bases, with 2 bases of the junction left unmatched. The germline gives CDR1 LNHDA, CDR2 SQIVND (reference sequence). Here the CDR3 reads CASSIVAGDYNEQFF. CDR3 nucleotide sequence: TGTGCCAGTAGTATAGTAGCGGGGGATTACAATGAGCAGTTCTTC.

The chain joins TRBV7-8 to TRBJ2-7; TRBD1 might be the D (5 bases). Trimming shortened V by 5 bases and J by 2 bases, and 13 bases separated the two germline ends. The CDR3 length is 14 residues. Germline assignment: CDR1 SGHVS and CDR2 FQNEAQ. CDR3 amino acids: CASSPLRGTYEQYF. CDR3 coding DNA: TGTGCCAGCAGCCCTCTTAGGGGCACCTACGAGCAGTACTTC.

V gene TRBV6-6 combines with J gene TRBJ1-1, with D perhaps matching TRBD1 (5 bases). The V end was cut by 6 bases, the J end by 3 bases, with 11 bases between. The germline CDR1 and CDR2 sequences are MNHNY and SVGAGI (reference sequence). CDR3 length: 13 amino acids. The CDR3: CASRAGSDTEAFF. The CDR3 DNA follows: TGTGCCAGCAGGGCAGGGTCGGACACTGAAGCTTTCTTT.

The genes are TRBV7-9 and TRBJ2-1, with unresolved D. Trimming pared 5 bases from V and 10 bases from J, leaving 24 bases between. CDR1 SEHNR and CDR2 FQNEAQ come from the germline V gene (reference sequence). The CDR3 spans 16 residues. The CDR3 protein is CASSPTGSFFGGEQFF. The CDR3 DNA reads as TGTGCCAGCAGCCCCACGGGTTCTTTTTTTGGTGGCGAGCAGTTCTTC.

The V call is TRBV29-1, the J call TRBJ2-5; 10 positions agree with TRBD2. The CDR3 consists of 17 residues. CDR1 and CDR2 from the germline V gene are SQVTM and ANQGSEA. Trimming took 3 bases from V and 4 from J; bases not matched to a gene: 14. This CDR3 is CSVEVAASGSLAETQYF. The CDR3 DNA is TGCAGCGTTGAGGTTGCGGCTAGCGGGAGTTTAGCAGAGACCCAGTACTTC.

This clone was found once. The gene calls are TRBV7-8 and TRBJ1-5; D might be TRBD1 (5 bases). Germline lookup yields CDR1 SGHVS and CDR2 FQNEAQ. The germline V and J ends were trimmed by 5 bases and 0 bases, with 14 bases remaining between them. The CDR3 sequence is 16 residues long. The CDR3 region has the DNA TGTGCCAGCAGCGTCTACAGGAGTTATAGCAATCAGCCCCAGCATTTT. This gives the protein CASSVYRSYSNQPQHF.

The chain has TRBV9 and TRBJ1-3; D not certain. With 4 bases removed from V and 8 bases from J, the gap between germline ends came to 19 bases. The CDR3 consists of 15 residues. Germline loops: CDR1 SGDLS, CDR2 YYNGEE. In nucleotides, the CDR3 is TGTGCCAGCAGCCAACGGGGAGACGGTTCGGACACCATATATTTT. This codes for CASSQRGDGSDTIYF.

The CDR3 DNA reads as TGTGCCAGCAGTTCCCTAGCGGGACTACGCACAGATACGCAGTATTTT. Translated, it gives CASSSLAGLRTDTQYF. The chain employs TRBV6-5 and TRBJ2-3; 9 bases fit TRBD2. With V trimmed by 4 bases and J by 1 base, 6 bases remained unmatched. There are 16 residues in the CDR3. Germline V gene data show CDR1 as MNHEY and CDR2 as SVGAGI.

This clone came up a few times. This chain uses TRBV19 with TRBJ2-1; tentative D call: TRBD2 (6 bases). The CDR3 length is 15 residues. Germline V gene data show CDR1 as LNHDA and CDR2 as SQIVND (reference sequence). Trimming cost V 1 base and J 2 bases, with 9 bases left between them. The CDR3 here is CASSIVGSPYNEQFF. The CDR3 bases are TGTGCCAGTAGTATAGTCGGGAGCCCCTACAATGAGCAGTTCTTC.